The 9 T cell receptor beta chains in this list originate from one sample, sequenced in a study of beta chain features in type 1 diabetes. cDNA synthesis used the whole RNA isolate, giving expressed TCRB sequences. The table came from immunoSEQ multiplex PCR; TCRdb's copy has only in-frame clones and leaves some out. Counted here are roughly 150,000 clones, about 9.4% occurring once; the ten biggest clones make up around 0.48%. Their target antigens are unknown. Study conclusions and caveats: In all four CD4+ subsets, TCRB CDR3 length was significantly, moderately reduced in type 1 diabetes.

The sequencing input was central memory CD4+ T cells from blood. The source is a man aged 25-45 years with type 1 diabetes.

This clone was seen a few times. This sequence joins TRBV2 and TRBJ2-3; the D is unclear. The CDR3 spans 12 residues. Germline CDR1 reads SNHLY; CDR2 reads FYNNEI. V shed 7 bases and J shed 3 bases, with 8 bases lying between them. This CDR3 is CASKAETDTQYF. As DNA, the CDR3 is TGTGCCAGCAAGGCGGAGACAGATACGCAGTATTTT. The full variable domain, its missing parts supplied by reference TRBV2 and TRBJ2-3, is EPEVTQTPSHQVTQMGQEVILRCVPISNHLYFYWYRQILGQKVEFLVSFYNNEISEKSEIFDDQFSVERPDGSNFTLKIRSTKLEDSAMYFCASKAETDTQYFGPGTRLTVL.

This clone was found a few times. CDR3 in amino acids: CASSPSGQLSEAFF. CDR3 coding DNA: TGTGCCAGCTCACCTTCTGGACAGCTATCTGAAGCTTTCTTT. The chain couples TRBV18 to TRBJ1-1; tentative D call: TRBD1 (6 bases). V was shortened by 3 bases and J by 6 bases, with 14 bases between the two germline ends. Germline lookup yields CDR1 KGHSH and CDR2 LQKENI. The CDR3 length is 14 residues.

The chain couples TRBV18 to TRBJ2-1, with 8 bases identical to TRBD2. The germline gives CDR1 KGHSH, CDR2 LQKENI. Germline trimming cut 3 bases from V and 4 bases from J; bases unmatched to any gene: 11. This CDR3 is built from 17 residues. The CDR3 sequence is CASSPLIFSGEYNEQFF. CDR3 bases: TGTGCCAGCTCACCCCTTATTTTTAGCGGGGAGTACAATGAGCAGTTCTTC.

This clone was seen a few times. The chain couples TRBV7-9 to TRBJ2-1; 7 positions agree with TRBD2. The junction had 7 bases not matched to a gene; V was cut back by 0 bases and J by 8 bases. The germline V gene has CDR1 SEHNR and CDR2 FQNEAQ (reference sequence). This CDR3 spans 15 amino acids. The CDR3 sequence: CASSLALAAGDEQFF. The CDR3 nucleotides are TGTGCCAGCAGCTTAGCCTTGGCGGCGGGGGATGAGCAGTTCTTC.

The table lists this clone with a few counts. The CDR3 sequence: CASSTPSGPSYNEQFF. The CDR3 DNA sequence: TGTGCCAGCAGTACCCCCAGCGGACCATCCTACAATGAGCAGTTCTTC. The chain recombines TRBV28 with TRBJ2-1; a weak D match, TRBD2 (5 bases). With 5 bases removed from V and 1 base from J, the gap between germline ends came to 15 bases. The CDR3 runs 16 residues. The V gene's germline CDR1 is MDHEN and CDR2 SYDVKM.

This clone was found a few times. The chain recombines TRBV7-2 with TRBJ2-7, with 8 nucleotides matching TRBD2. There are 14 residues in the CDR3. Trimming at V came to 5 bases and at J to 8 bases, leaving 11 bases not matched to a gene. The germline V gene has CDR1 SGHTA and CDR2 FQGNSA. In DNA, the CDR3 is TGTGCCAGCAGCCCGTCCCGGGGGGGTGCCCAGCAGTACTTC. As protein: CASSPSRGGAQQYF. Complete variable domain (other parts from reference TRBV7-2 and TRBJ2-7): GAGVSQSPSNKVTEKGKDVELRCDPISGHTALYWYRQSLGQGLEFLIYFQGNSAPDKSGLPSDRFSAERTGGSVSTLTIQRTQQEDSAVYLCASSPSRGGAQQYFGPGTRLTVT.

This clone was observed a handful of times. This chain uses TRBV7-8 with TRBJ2-3; weak D call: TRBD2 (5 bases). Germline V gene data show CDR1 as SGHVS and CDR2 as FQNEAQ. This CDR3 has 13 residues. V was pared by 1 base and J by 6 bases, with 8 bases between. The CDR3 here is CASSLGLADTQYF. Here the CDR3 DNA reads TGTGCCAGCAGCTTAGGCCTAGCTGATACGCAGTATTTT.

This sequence joins TRBV27 and TRBJ1-2; 9 bases match TRBD1. V shed 2 bases, J shed 4 bases, and the junction held 8 bases outside the gene matches. Germline loops: CDR1 MNHEY, CDR2 SMNVEV (reference sequence). The CDR3 loop spans 16 amino acids. In DNA, the CDR3 is TGTGCCAGCAGTTTAATGGGGACAGGGAGGTTCTATGGCTACACCTTC. Translation gives CASSLMGTGRFYGYTF.

This clone was recorded a few times. The chain is built from TRBV20-1 and TRBJ2-1; 7 bases line up with TRBD2. The germline CDR1 and CDR2 sequences are DFQATT and SNEGSKA (reference sequence). The junction had 11 bases not matched to a gene; V was cut back by 6 bases and J by 15 bases. The CDR3 length is 11 residues. The CDR3 sequence is CSADGLVDLFF. Here the CDR3 DNA reads TGCAGTGCCGATGGACTAGTTGATCTGTTCTTC.